The present T cell receptor (beta chain) was sequenced within a study of prognosis after radiotherapy for stage I lung cancer (dated by TCRdb to the early 2020s). Regarding the study in general: Roughly 20 stage I NSCLC patients were enrolled in Nanjing, China, between 2018 and 2019. Several patients had oligometastatic NSCLC after their primary tumor was surgically resected, and roughly 15 patients had newly diagnosed primary stage I lung tumors. All patients were regarded as medically inoperable, because of comorbidities in about a dozen patients and refusal of surgery in about seven patients. Ages in the cohort of more than 10 men and over 5 women ranged from roughly 50 to 95 years, with a median of 74. More than ten patients had adenocarcinoma and six or seven had squamous cell carcinoma as the tumor histology. SBRT was given in 3 to 5 fractions with a biologically effective dose of at least 100 Gy, using image-guided IMRT or VMAT. Concurrent therapy was not administered to any patient alongside SBRT. Four of the 19 patients developed distant metastases after SBRT, at a median of about seven months; the other 15 showed no significant progression. The study profiled peripheral blood TCR beta repertoires from stage I NSCLC patients before and after stereotactic body radiotherapy and related them to distant failure. A total of approximately 38 blood samples from approximately 20 patients were sequenced, with one sample obtained before and one obtained after SBRT for each patient.

General study outcomes and caveats: After SBRT, the number of unique TCR clones decreased (median roughly 10,000 before versus fewer than 7,500 after; Wilcoxon paired P=0.011). No determination of tumor specificity was made for expanded TCR clones. Post-SBRT Shannon entropy and its change from baseline were lower in patients who developed distant metastases; baseline Shannon entropy was not associated with metastases. Differences by metastasis status were reportedly seen in TRBV and TRBJ usage frequencies, involving two V genes at baseline and, after SBRT, several V genes and two J genes. None of the reported P values were adjusted for multiple comparisons. The small cohort and short follow-up limited the study, so independent validation of the findings is needed.

The CDR3 covers 14 residues, taking in both the cysteine and the phenylalanine. Left in the record is the CDR3 DNA by itself, 42 bases read in frame from the first base. As encoded in the germline V gene, CDR1 is KGHSH while CDR2 is LQKENI. V loses 2 bases of germline sequence and J loses 4 bases, and the interval between the two ends is 9 bases. No patient had a history of other malignancies or prior chemotherapy or radiotherapy, and all had node-negative disease on CT and PET/CT. At each of the two time points, 5.5 to 7.5 milliliters of peripheral venous blood were collected into EDTA tubes. PBMCs were isolated by Ficoll-Paque Plus density-gradient centrifugation. Right after collection, samples were kept at -80 degrees C until analysis. There are many counts of this clonotype. Its antigen is unknown. No base-level quality is on record; no much larger clone is a single base apart. The TCR beta CDR3 region was amplified from genomic DNA by two rounds of multiplex PCR. The first PCR round used primers specific to each TRBV and TRBJ gene, and the primer sequences were filed in Chinese patent CN105087789A. Universal primers were used in the second PCR round. The Roche High Pure PCR Template Preparation Kit was used to extract genomic DNA from frozen PBMCs. The libraries underwent paired-end sequencing with 151 bp reads on an Illumina HiSeq 3000. The original methods were these. CutAdapt was used to remove raw reads lacking the multiplex PCR primer sequences. Using PEAR, the high-quality paired reads were merged into contigs. MiXCR assigned TRB V, D and J gene segments to each contig by aligning to reference sequences. CDR3 sequences were clustered by base quality and sequence similarity to remove sequencing errors. Shannon entropy normalized by the natural log of productive TCR sequence number was used as the measure of diversity. Clonality was defined as one minus Shannon entropy divided by the natural log of the number of unique clonotypes. Using the Youden index from ROC curves, the researchers picked the repertoire-metric cut-offs for progression-free survival, and all analyses were carried out in R 3.5.3. TCRdb reran the public reads through fastp at Q25 and MiXCR, keeping productive beta chains. When rows share a CDR3 protein, they turn into one entry using the most common DNA and genes. The V and J calls and clone size come from TCRdb's table, not from the authors' own analysis. This sample is represented by just under 20,000 distinct CDR3 sequences; about a quarter of them were singletons. Of the sample, around a fifth falls within the top ten clones.

This receptor was identified in a donor over 45 with non-small cell lung cancer. Sequencing was performed on PBMCs, taken before or after stereotactic body radiation therapy (not recorded which). The rearrangement joined TRBV18 to TRBJ1-5; the D gene identity is not certain. The DNA sequence is given as TGTGCCAGCTCACCATTTGGAGGGAATCAGCCCCAGCATTTT. Protein translation: CASSPFGGNQPQHF.